The 12 T cell receptor beta chains below all came from one sample that was sequenced in a study of T cell clonality in common variable immunodeficiency. Using immunoSEQ multiplex PCR, the repertoire was profiled, and TCRdb retains in-frame clones only, with some absent. This sample has about 81,000 clones, each found more than once. The specimen sequenced was peripheral blood mononuclear cells. The receptors shown here come from a person between 18 and 69 years old in good health.

This clone was counted at least ten times. The CDR3 end lies 3 residues beyond the end of the read and is filled in from the germline J gene. The chain links TRBV10-3 to TRBJ1-3; 8 nucleotides align to TRBD1. CDR1 is ENHRY, CDR2 SYGVKD, per germline. With V trimmed by 0 bases and J by 7 bases, 5 bases remained unmatched. CDR3 length equals 15 residues. This chain's CDR3 is CAISESGQGWNTIYF. CDR3 DNA, as far as it was read: TGTGCCATCAGTGAGTCCGGACAGGGTTGGAACACC.

Ten or more counts support this clone. The missing CDR3 end, 3 residues past where the read stops, is filled in from the germline J gene. The chain recombines TRBV7-2 with TRBJ2-7; 9 bases are a match to TRBD2. The germline CDR1 and CDR2 sequences are SGHTA and FQGNSA. The CDR3 has 14 residues. The junction had 7 bases not matched to a gene; V was cut back by 6 bases and J by 4 bases. The chain's CDR3 is CASSPVAGVYEQYF. Incomplete CDR3 DNA: TGTGCCAGCAGTCCCGTAGCGGGAGTATACGAG.

Ten or more counts support this clone. The observed sequence ends 3 residues before the CDR3 terminus, with the missing tail filled in from the germline J gene. The chain recombines TRBV7-2 with TRBJ1-1; 10 nucleotides match TRBD1. The germline V gene encodes CDR1 SGHTA and CDR2 FQGNSA. The CDR3 loop spans 13 amino acids. CDR3 loop: CASSLGDRGEAFF. CDR3 DNA, as far as it was read: TGTGCCAGCAGCTTAGGGGACAGGGGAGAA. The full variable domain, its missing parts supplied by reference TRBV7-2 and TRBJ1-1, is GAGVSQSPSNKVTEKGKDVELRCDPISGHTALYWYRQSLGQGLEFLIYFQGNSAPDKSGLPSDRFSAERTGGSVSTLTIQRTQQEDSAVYLCASSLGDRGEAFFGQGTRLTVV.

This clone was found many times. The CDR3 is cut off 3 residues early in the read; its end comes from the germline J gene. V is TRBV20-1 and J is TRBJ2-7, with 8 bases matching TRBD1. The CDR3 extends over 11 amino acids. Germline V CDR1 and CDR2: DFQATT, SNEGSKA (reference sequence). Germline trimming cut 6 bases from V and 6 bases from J; bases unmatched to any gene: 4. Incomplete CDR3 DNA: TGCAGTGCGACAGGGGTTGGCGAG. As protein: CSATGVGE. The entire CDR3 sequence reads CSATGVGEQYF.

This clone appeared many times. The read terminates 3 residues before the CDR3 end, so the remaining end is supplied by the germline J gene. The rearrangement joins TRBV12-5 to TRBJ2-7; weak D call: TRBD2 (6 bases). Germline lookup yields CDR1 LGHNT and CDR2 FRNRAP. This CDR3 region has 19 residues. Trimming cost V 1 base and J 6 bases, with 28 bases left between them. The covered CDR3 bases are TGTGCTAGTGGTTTGGCACCGGGACTTACCCAGTCTTATCGAAGCGAG. The encoded protein is CASGLAPGLTQSYRSE. The full CDR3 sequence reads CASGLAPGLTQSYRSEQYF.

This clone was observed a handful of times. The CDR3 end falls 3 residues outside the read, so it is completed with the germline J gene. This rearrangement joins TRBV7-9 to TRBJ2-5, with a tentative D call TRBD1 (5 bases). V lost 4 bases and J 5 bases, leaving 5 bases between the germline ends. This CDR3 region has 11 residues. Germline values: CDR1 SEHNR, CDR2 FQNEAQ (reference sequence). The sequenced part of the CDR3 DNA is TGTGCCAGCAGCTGGGGCGAGACC. It translates to CASSWGET. The entire CDR3 reads CASSWGETQYF.

Many counts were recorded for this clone. From the germline J gene comes the end of the CDR3, since the read stops 3 residues before it. V usage is TRBV20-1 and J usage is TRBJ2-7, with 10 bases matching TRBD1. CDR3 size: 15 residues. Looked up from germline, CDR1 is DFQATT and CDR2 is SNEGSKA (reference sequence). V was pared by 6 bases and J by 4 bases, with 12 bases of the junction left unmatched. CDR3 DNA, as far as it was read: TGCAGTGCCCACCAAGGAGGGGGACAGGGGTACGAG. It is translated as CSAHQGGGQGYE. The full CDR3 protein reads CSAHQGGGQGYEQYF.

Ten or more counts support this clone. The CDR3 end lies 3 residues beyond the end of the read and is filled in from the germline J gene. The V and J genes are TRBV6-2 or TRBV6-3 and TRBJ2-1, with 11 bases identical to TRBD2. CDR3 length equals 16 residues. In germline, CDR1 is MNHEY, CDR2 SVGEGT. With V trimmed by 6 bases and J by 3 bases, 7 bases remained unmatched. CDR3 residues: CASRTSGRVLYNEQFF. The covered CDR3 bases are TGTGCCAGCAGAACTAGCGGGAGAGTGCTCTACAATGAG.

This clone came up many times. The observed sequence ends 3 residues before the CDR3 terminus, with the missing tail filled in from the germline J gene. V and J are TRBV2 and TRBJ1-2, with a tentative D call TRBD1 (6 bases). Between the trimmed V and J ends, which lost 4 bases and 3 bases, there was a span of 6 bases. The CDR3 covers 12 residues. The V gene's germline CDR1 is SNHLY and CDR2 FYNNEI. CDR3 region: CASSGQDYGYTF. The DNA read from the CDR3 is TGTGCCAGCAGTGGACAGGACTATGGC. Together with reference TRBV2 and TRBJ1-2, the CDR3 gives the full variable domain: EPEVTQTPSHQVTQMGQEVILRCVPISNHLYFYWYRQILGQKVEFLVSFYNNEISEKSEIFDDQFSVERPDGSNFTLKIRSTKLEDSAMYFCASSGQDYGYTFGSGTRLTVV.

Ten or more counts support this clone. The CDR3 extends 3 residues past the end of the read, so its final part is completed from the germline J gene. V and J are TRBV20-1 and TRBJ2-1; 7 bases fit TRBD2. Per germline, CDR1 DFQATT and CDR2 SNEGSKA (reference sequence). This CDR3 is built from 16 residues. V shed 0 bases, J shed 7 bases, and the junction held 12 bases outside the gene matches. The covered CDR3 bases are TGCAGTGCTAGAGATCTGTCTAGCGGCCCCCTAAATGAG. Its protein product is CSARDLSSGPLNE. The entire CDR3 reads CSARDLSSGPLNEQFF.

This clone was found many times. From the germline J gene comes the end of the CDR3, since the read stops 3 residues before it. The chain recombines TRBV7-2 with TRBJ2-7; maybe TRBD2 (6 bases). The CDR3 is 15 amino acids. Germline V gene lookup returns CDR1 SGHTA and CDR2 FQGNSA. The germline V and J ends were trimmed by 0 bases and 3 bases, with 12 bases remaining between them. CDR3 bases read: TGTGCCAGCAGCTTAGCGCCAGCGGGCATCTACGAG. It yields the protein CASSLAPAGIYE. The full CDR3 protein is CASSLAPAGIYEQYF.

This clone was detected many times. The read comes to an end 3 residues before the CDR3 does, leaving the germline J gene to fill in the end. The rearrangement uses TRBV24-1 and TRBJ2-3, with D tentatively TRBD1 (6 bases). Germline CDR1 reads KGHDR; CDR2 reads SFDVKD. CDR3 size: 18 residues. Trimming cost V 0 bases and J 4 bases, with 19 bases left between them. CDR3 protein: CATSDLGPRVGGADTQYF. CDR3 bases read: TGTGCCACCAGTGATTTGGGGCCCAGGGTTGGGGGCGCAGATACG.